This entry concerns a single TCR beta chain. The sample originates from a study of blood T cells in healthy people across ages. It was with a sample-barcoded 5' primer and a J-beta primer mix that a second PCR of roughly 7 to 12 cycles was run. Through a template-switch adaptor with 12 random nucleotides, each cDNA molecule received a tag. Via MiXCR, TCRdb re-called the 5' RACE reads, giving one row per CDR3 protein. The sample holds 800,000 or so distinct CDR3 sequences; just under 25% are singletons and the top ten take 3.7%. The V segment lost 5 bases and the J segment 7 bases; nucleotides outside the gene matches: 12. Germline assignment: CDR1 MNHEY and CDR2 SVGEGT. The CDR3 length is 17 residues. This same sample was also part of a study on T cells of mothers and their children. That work contributes: An overlap that was slightly higher, though non-significant, was seen in related mother-child pairs versus unrelated pairs.

Sequencing input: blood. The source is a boy between 10 and 17 years old in good health. This sequence joins TRBV6-2 or TRBV6-3 and TRBJ2-1; 12 bases agree with TRBD2. Here the CDR3 reads CASSTSGTSGFMNEQFF. The CDR3 nucleotides are TGTGCCAGCAGTACCTCCGGGACTAGCGGGTTCATGAATGAGCAGTTCTTC.